This TCR beta chain was identified during a study of identical twins. Germline assignment: CDR1 DFQATT and CDR2 SNEGSKA (reference sequence). This CDR3 is 14 amino acids long. Trimming removed 2 bases at V and 2 bases at J, with 13 bases between. MiXCR was run by TCRdb on the 5' RACE reads, yielding one entry per CDR3 protein. Here the sample spans about 220,000 distinct CDR3 sequences, around 6.5% being singletons. This same sample was also taken into another study, of T cells expressing NK-cell markers. That paper states: Beta-chain profiling covered CD3+CD56+NKG2C+, CD3+CD56+NKG2C- and CD3+CD56-NKG2C+ sorted subsets. In several experiments, an anti-gamma-delta TCR antibody restricted sorting to alpha-beta TCR T cells. Five or six of the donors carried dominant NKG2C+ clonotypes that took up roughly 1.0-7.0% of their CD8+ T cells. The study found these clonotypes also leading the CD3+CD56-NKG2C+ fraction in a few donors.

The clonotype originates from a woman aged 18-30 years in good health. Sample: CD8+ T cells sorted from blood. The V gene is TRBV20-1, the J gene TRBJ2-7; TRBD2 might be the D (5 bases). CDR3 sequence reads: CSARSRATTYEQYF. The CDR3 bases are TGCAGTGCTAGATCGCGGGCCACAACCTACGAGCAGTACTTC.